These 30 T cell receptor beta chains were sequenced from one sample in a study of early stage breast cancer tumors. Profiled with immunoSEQ multiplex PCR; TCRdb holds only in-frame clones, not every one. This repertoire shows about 5,000 clones, around 70% found once; its top ten account for 15% to 18%. Sequenced input: breast tumor tissue. All receptors come from a person between 55 and 69 years old with breast cancer.

The V and J genes are TRBV2 and TRBJ1-1; D is possibly TRBD1 (6 bases). From germline, CDR1 is SNHLY and CDR2 FYNNEI. The CDR3 is 12 residues long. V was pared by 5 bases and J by 11 bases, with 15 bases between. The CDR3 coding sequence is TGTGCCAGCAGTCCGGGGGCCCAACGGGCTTTCTTT. Amino acid sequence: CASSPGAQRAFF.

The rearrangement joins TRBV7-2 to TRBJ2-7, with unresolved D. Looked up from germline, CDR1 is SGHTA and CDR2 is FQGNSA. The V end lost 8 bases, the J end lost 1 base, and 9 bases lay between the germline ends. The CDR3 is 12 amino acids. The CDR3 region has the DNA TGTGCCAGCCAGACTGAGTCCTACGAGCAGTACTTC. Its protein product is CASQTESYEQYF.

The chain is built from TRBV5-1 and TRBJ1-2; D not resolved. This CDR3 has 14 amino acids. The germline gives CDR1 SGHRS, CDR2 YFSETQ. Trimming pared 0 bases from V and 8 bases from J, leaving 14 bases between. This chain's CDR3 is CASSLGLGMGGYTF. In DNA form, the CDR3 reads TGCGCCAGCAGCTTGGGACTGGGGATGGGCGGCTACACCTTC.

The chain employs TRBV7-2 and TRBJ1-5; unclear D gene. The CDR3 runs 13 residues. Germline CDR1 SGHTA, CDR2 FQGNSA. Trimming shortened V by 1 base and J by 6 bases, and 7 bases separated the two germline ends. The CDR3 DNA sequence: TGTGCCAGCAGCTTAGTCTTACGTCAGCCCCAGCATTTT. It codes for CASSLVLRQPQHF.

This clone was detected only once. This rearrangement joins TRBV19 to TRBJ2-1; weak D call: TRBD2 (6 bases). This CDR3 contains 14 residues. Trimming took 2 bases from V and 7 from J, leaving 12 bases between them. Per germline, CDR1 LNHDA and CDR2 SQIVND (reference sequence). CDR3 nucleotides: TGTGCCAGTAGTATATATTCGGAGGGAAATGAGCAGTTCTTC. This gives the protein CASSIYSEGNEQFF.

This clone appeared once. CDR3 in DNA: TGTGCCAGCAGTAAAAGACTAGCGGGAGAGGAGACCCAGTACTTC. As protein: CASSKRLAGEETQYF. This chain connects TRBV6-1 to TRBJ2-5, with 12 bases fitting TRBD2. The CDR3 extends over 15 amino acids. Germline-derived CDR1 and CDR2 are MNHNS and SASEGT. The V and J ends lost 5 bases and 5 bases, in that order; junction bases with no gene match: 6.

The chain combines TRBV10-2 with TRBJ2-7; weak D call: TRBD2 (5 bases). The V and J ends lost 6 bases and 3 bases respectively, with 18 bases between them. The germline CDR1 and CDR2 sequences are WSHSY and SAAADI. This CDR3 comprises 15 residues. Here the CDR3 reads CASRDGLRGLYEQYF. CDR3 coding DNA: TGCGCCAGCAGAGACGGACTTCGAGGCCTCTACGAGCAGTACTTC.

In DNA form, the CDR3 reads TGCGCCAGCAATCGGGAGTGGACCGGGGAGCTGTTTTTT. Residues: CASNREWTGELFF. The chain carries TRBV10-2 and TRBJ2-2; maybe TRBD2 (6 bases). The CDR3 has 13 residues. The V gene's germline CDR1 is WSHSY and CDR2 SAAADI. Trimming stripped 7 bases from V and 5 bases from J, with 11 bases between.

This rearrangement joins TRBV7-2 to TRBJ2-5; TRBD2 aligns across 9 bases. V was clipped by 3 bases and J by 4 bases; unmatched bases: 6. CDR1 is SGHTA and CDR2 is FQGNSA in the germline V gene. The CDR3 sequence is 15 residues long. The CDR3 sequence is CASSFKAGGLETQYF. For the CDR3, the DNA is TGTGCCAGCAGCTTCAAGGCGGGGGGGTTAGAGACCCAGTACTTC.

This clone turned up a few times. The V gene is TRBV10-2, the J gene TRBJ2-3, with 8 bases aligning to TRBD2. The V segment lost 7 bases and the J segment 4 bases; nucleotides outside the gene matches: 13. The CDR3 has 16 amino acids. Germline V lookup: CDR1 WSHSY, CDR2 SAAADI. In DNA, the CDR3 is TGCGCCAGCAATGAAAGGACGGGAGGGCGCGCAGATACGCAGTATTTT. Translated: CASNERTGGRADTQYF.

The chain joins TRBV18 to TRBJ2-2, with D unclear. Germline CDR1 KGHSH, CDR2 LQKENI. The CDR3 runs to 14 residues. Trimming took 2 bases from V and 5 from J, leaving 9 bases between them. The CDR3 loop reads CASSPIPRTGELFF. The CDR3 DNA reads TGTGCCAGCTCACCAATCCCCCGGACCGGGGAGCTGTTTTTT.

The chain combines TRBV6-6 with TRBJ2-3; D not resolved. The CDR3 is made up of 14 amino acids. V lost 7 bases and J lost 6, with 17 bases in between. Per germline, CDR1 MNHNY and CDR2 SVGAGI (reference sequence). In DNA form, the CDR3 reads TGTGCCAGCACTCCGGTAGCCGTGTCGGATACGCAGTATTTT. Translation: CASTPVAVSDTQYF.

The chain uses TRBV7-2 and TRBJ1-1, with D perhaps matching TRBD1 (5 bases). The V end was cut by 2 bases, the J end by 4 bases, with 11 bases between. The V gene's germline CDR1 is SGHTA and CDR2 FQGNSA. CDR3 length: 14 amino acids. The CDR3 bases are TGTGCCAGCAGCTTAAGCAGGAGGGGCACTGAAGCTTTCTTT. Translating gives CASSLSRRGTEAFF.

The rearrangement joins TRBV5-6 to TRBJ2-1, with D unresolved. The V end was cut by 1 base, the J end by 4 bases, with 12 bases between. The germline V gene encodes CDR1 SGHDT and CDR2 YYEEEE. CDR3 length equals 15 residues. For the CDR3, the DNA is TGTGCCAGCAGCTTGTGGGTAGCAGGATACAATGAGCAGTTCTTC. This gives the protein CASSLWVAGYNEQFF.

This sequence joins TRBV28 and TRBJ2-7; perhaps D is TRBD1 or TRBD2 (6 bases each). Germline CDR1 is MDHEN and CDR2 is SYDVKM. The CDR3 length is 16 residues. Trimming shortened V by 5 bases and J by 4 bases, and 21 bases separated the two germline ends. This CDR3 is CASSIPEGGGIYEQYF. CDR3 nucleotide sequence: TGTGCCAGCAGTATCCCGGAGGGGGGAGGCATTTACGAGCAGTACTTC.

This clone was seen once. The chain recombines TRBV4-1 with TRBJ2-5; the D gene is possibly TRBD2 (6 bases). Trimming took 0 bases from V and 4 from J, leaving 9 bases between them. Germline lookup yields CDR1 MGHRA and CDR2 YSYEKL. The CDR3 is 14 amino acids. CDR3 DNA sequence: TGCGCCAGCAGCCAAGATGGCGGGGCAGAGACCCAGTACTTC. This codes for CASSQDGGAETQYF.

The chain uses TRBV5-1 and TRBJ2-7; 7 bases are shared with TRBD1. The CDR3 runs to 12 residues. Germline CDR1 SGHRS, CDR2 YFSETQ. V gave up 1 base and J gave up 6 bases; unmatched junction bases: 1. CDR3 in amino acids: CASSLNRGEQYF. The CDR3 DNA is TGCGCCAGCAGCTTGAACAGGGGCGAGCAGTACTTC.

This clone was picked up one time. The chain carries TRBV2 and TRBJ2-2, with TRBD2 as a possible D gene (5 bases). This CDR3 region has 15 residues. Per the germline V gene, CDR1 is SNHLY and CDR2 is FYNNEI. V lost 7 bases to trimming and J lost 4 bases, with 16 bases between them. The CDR3 region is CASTPRGPGTGELFF. The CDR3 coding sequence is TGTGCCAGCACTCCTCGGGGTCCGGGCACCGGGGAGCTGTTTTTT. Full variable domain (rest looked up from reference TRBV2 and TRBJ2-2): EPEVTQTPSHQVTQMGQEVILRCVPISNHLYFYWYRQILGQKVEFLVSFYNNEISEKSEIFDDQFSVERPDGSNFTLKIRSTKLEDSAMYFCASTPRGPGTGELFFGEGSRLTVL.

The chain employs TRBV11-3 and TRBJ2-2; no clear D gene. Deletions cut 5 bases from V and 4 bases from J, with 8 bases between. Germline V CDR1 and CDR2: SGHNT, YENEEA. CDR3 length: 13 amino acids. The CDR3 DNA reads as TGTGCCAGCAGCCCCTTACGCACCGGGGAGCTGTTTTTT. Encoded protein: CASSPLRTGELFF.

This clone has only one observation. The CDR3 DNA sequence: TGTGCCAGCCGGAACGGGGTGAACACCGGGGAGCTGTTTTTT. This codes for CASRNGVNTGELFF. J is TRBJ2-2 and V is TRBV2, with D possibly matching TRBD2 (5 bases). V lost 8 bases and J 1 base, leaving 11 bases between the germline ends. Germline loops: CDR1 SNHLY, CDR2 FYNNEI. The CDR3 contains 14 residues. The entire variable domain, with the rest obtained from reference TRBV2 and TRBJ2-2, is as follows: EPEVTQTPSHQVTQMGQEVILRCVPISNHLYFYWYRQILGQKVEFLVSFYNNEISEKSEIFDDQFSVERPDGSNFTLKIRSTKLEDSAMYFCASRNGVNTGELFFGEGSRLTVL.

This clone is judged medium-sized. This chain links TRBV6-6 with TRBJ2-5; 7 bases map to TRBD1. Per the germline V gene, CDR1 is MNHNY and CDR2 is SVGAGI (reference sequence). V shed 3 bases and J 5 bases; nucleotides not matched to a gene: 12. The CDR3 contains 16 residues. The DNA of the CDR3 is TGTGCCAGCAGTTATCGTGAAGGGGGCCCAACGGAGACCCAGTACTTC. It yields the protein CASSYREGGPTETQYF.

This clone was counted once. This chain's CDR3 is CASGLPGTGNEKLFF. The CDR3 DNA is TGTGCCAGCGGTCTCCCCGGGACAGGGAATGAAAAACTGTTTTTT. The chain uses TRBV2 and TRBJ1-4; 9 bases fit TRBD1. After removal of 8 bases from V and 5 bases from J, the junction contained 9 bases not matched to a gene. The germline V gene encodes CDR1 SNHLY and CDR2 FYNNEI. The CDR3 has 15 residues.

V is TRBV5-6 and J is TRBJ2-7; 11 bases are shared with TRBD1. The trim removed 5 bases at V and 7 bases at J, leaving 8 bases unmatched. This CDR3 spans 14 amino acids. Germline V gives CDR1 SGHDT, CDR2 YYEEEE. The CDR3 region is CASRGRDRGKEQYF. The CDR3 coding sequence is TGTGCCAGCAGAGGTCGGGACAGGGGGAAGGAGCAGTACTTC.

This clone was seen once. This chain connects TRBV19 to TRBJ2-1; TRBD2 aligns across 7 bases. Germline CDR1 is LNHDA and CDR2 is SQIVND (reference sequence). V was pared by 1 base and J by 6 bases, with 12 bases of the junction left unmatched. The CDR3 is 17 residues long. CDR3 bases: TGTGCCAGTAGTATAGGGGGGTCAGCGGGACCCCCCAATGAGCAGTTCTTC. It encodes CASSIGGSAGPPNEQFF.

The chain carries TRBV5-1 and TRBJ2-2, with TRBD1 matching 7 bases. Germline V lookup: CDR1 SGHRS, CDR2 YFSETQ. Trimming at V came to 4 bases and at J to 5 bases, leaving 8 bases not matched to a gene. The CDR3 sequence is 15 residues long. CDR3 sequence (DNA): TGCGCCAGCAGCACGACAGGGCTCGGTACCGGGGAGCTGTTTTTT. Protein: CASSTTGLGTGELFF.

In this sample, this clone turned up a few times. The J gene is TRBJ1-5, the V gene TRBV2; TRBD1 is a possible D gene (6 bases). V lost 2 bases and J 7 bases, leaving 15 bases between the germline ends. The CDR3 has 15 amino acids. Germline V gene data show CDR1 as SNHLY and CDR2 as FYNNEI. For the CDR3, the DNA is TGTGCCAGCAGTGAACTCGTGGGGGCAGGACAGCCCCAGCATTTT. This translates into CASSELVGAGQPQHF.

The chain carries TRBV27 and TRBJ1-1; TRBD1 matches at 8 bases. With V trimmed by 3 bases and J by 4 bases, 4 bases remained unmatched. The V gene's germline CDR1 is MNHEY and CDR2 SMNVEV (reference sequence). CDR3 length: 14 residues. In DNA form, the CDR3 reads TGTGCCAGCAGTTTGGACAGGGCGGCCACTGAAGCTTTCTTT. Translation gives CASSLDRAATEAFF.

The chain couples TRBV9 to TRBJ2-2; 7 bases are shared with TRBD2. CDR1 is SGDLS, CDR2 YYNGEE, per germline. J lost 1 base, V lost 2 bases, and 5 bases had no gene match. The CDR3 sequence is 16 residues long. The CDR3 loop reads CASSVRAGLNTGELFF. The CDR3 DNA sequence: TGTGCCAGCAGCGTCCGAGCGGGATTGAACACCGGGGAGCTGTTTTTT.

About this clone: A junction end diverges from the germline sequence, so it may reflect a read error. As DNA, the CDR3 is TGTGCCAGCAGCTTAGTGAAGGCGTACGCGGCGAGCTCAGACTTT. This translates into CASSLVKAYAASSDF. This sequence joins TRBV13 and TRBJ1-1, with D hard to call. Germline CDR1 reads PRHDT; CDR2 reads FYEKMQ (reference sequence). The CDR3 totals 15 residues.

The rearrangement uses TRBV4-1 and TRBJ1-2, with TRBD1 matching 12 bases. Germline V gives CDR1 MGHRA, CDR2 YSYEKL. V was clipped by 5 bases and J by 2 bases; unmatched bases: 9. The CDR3 loop spans 17 amino acids. The CDR3 reads CASSFQVGTGGNYGYTF. The CDR3 DNA reads as TGCGCCAGCAGCTTTCAGGTCGGGACAGGGGGCAACTATGGCTACACCTTC.